These 7 T cell receptor beta chains were all obtained from the same sample, sequenced in a study of blood T cell repertoires in COVID-19. Some clones are missing from TCRdb's copy, which holds only in-frame ones; the method was immunoSEQ multiplex PCR. The table includes more than 150,000 clones, roughly 90% detected once. Sequenced material: peripheral blood. The source of these receptors is a man between 35 and 55 years old with acute or convalescent COVID-19.

The chain employs TRBV12-3 or TRBV12-4 and TRBJ2-5, with D unclear. CDR3 length: 12 amino acids. With 5 bases removed from V and 4 bases from J, the gap between germline ends came to 8 bases. CDR3 loop: CASSRDVETQYF. CDR3 nucleotide sequence: TGTGCCAGCAGTCGAGATGTAGAGACCCAGTACTTC.

The CDR3 loop is CASSQDPQGLGKLFF. Written as DNA, the CDR3 is TGTGCCAGCAGCCAAGACCCCCAGGGGCTGGGAAAACTGTTTTTT. The chain uses TRBV3-1 (or the pseudogene TRBV3-2) and TRBJ1-4; D is perhaps TRBD1 (6 bases). This CDR3 has 15 amino acids. From germline, CDR1 is LGHDT and CDR2 YNNKEL (reference sequence). The V and J ends lost 0 bases and 10 bases respectively, with 15 bases between them.

V is TRBV19 and J is TRBJ2-2; 10 positions agree with TRBD1. Germline V gene lookup returns CDR1 LNHDA and CDR2 SQIVND (reference sequence). This CDR3 has 16 residues. V was clipped by 5 bases and J by 2 bases; unmatched bases: 5. The CDR3 sequence is CASSAGTGANTGELFF. The CDR3 nucleotides are TGTGCCAGTAGTGCCGGGACAGGGGCCAACACCGGGGAGCTGTTTTTT. Full variable domain (rest looked up from reference TRBV19 and TRBJ2-2): DGGITQSPKYLFRKEGQNVTLSCEQNLNHDAMYWYRQDPGQGLRLIYYSQIVNDFQKGDIAEGYSVSREKKESFPLTVTSAQKNPTAFYLCASSAGTGANTGELFFGEGSRLTVL.

The CDR3 region is CASSPRLAEFTDTQYF. DNA for the CDR3: TGTGCCAGCAGCCCAAGACTAGCGGAGTTTACAGATACGCAGTATTTT. V gene TRBV7-2 combines with J gene TRBJ2-3, with 9 positions matching TRBD2. The CDR3 is 16 residues long. The junction had 9 bases not matched to a gene; V was cut back by 5 bases and J by 3 bases. The V gene's germline CDR1 is SGHTA and CDR2 FQGNSA.

The rearrangement joins TRBV4-3 to TRBJ2-5, with a weak D call TRBD1 (6 bases). Germline V gene lookup returns CDR1 LGHNA and CDR2 YSLEER. Between the trimmed V and J ends, which lost 4 bases and 1 base, there was a span of 10 bases. The CDR3 loop spans 14 amino acids. The CDR3, as DNA: TGCGCCAGCAGCCCCCGGGACACCCAAGAGACCCAGTACTTC. Translated: CASSPRDTQETQYF.

This clone was seen a single time. This sequence joins TRBV5-8 and TRBJ1-1; D is unresolved. V was pared by 0 bases and J by 6 bases, with 12 bases between. There are 14 residues in the CDR3. Germline lookup yields CDR1 SGHTS and CDR2 YDEGEE. CDR3 in DNA: TGTGCCAGCAGCTTGGAGTTGATCAGGTCTGAAGCTTTCTTT. This encodes CASSLELIRSEAFF.

The V gene is TRBV18, the J gene TRBJ1-6; D is ambiguous. The CDR3 is 13 residues long. CDR1 and CDR2 from the germline V gene are KGHSH and LQKENI. Trimming took 2 bases from V and 7 from J, leaving 6 bases between them. This chain's CDR3 is CASSPGRNSPLHF. The CDR3 DNA is TGTGCCAGCTCACCAGGGAGGAATTCACCCCTCCACTTT.